There are a few counts of the clone carrying this T cell receptor beta chain. As yet, its antigen is unknown. The sample originates from a study of post-analysis software for immune sequencing data. Notes on the study in general: TRBV5-6, TRBV5-1 and TRBV20-1 belonged to a set of five TRBV segments that were more frequent in patients than controls.

Unique molecular identifiers were carried by the TCR beta cDNA libraries. One entry per CDR3 protein results from TCRdb running MiXCR on the PCR reads. The sample has 180,000 or so distinct CDR3 sequences; approximately 28% are singletons. Deletions cut 8 bases from V and 5 bases from J, with 18 bases between. The CDR3 covers 14 residues. CDR1 is SNHLY and CDR2 is FYNNEI in the germline V gene. The sequenced sample was blood. The receptor's source is a girl aged 2-17 years with multiple sclerosis. The rearrangement links TRBV2 to TRBJ1-1, with TRBD1 as a possible D gene (6 bases). The CDR3 DNA sequence: TGTGCCAGCGGCAAGGGGGTGATCGGAACTGAAGCTTTCTTT. Translating gives CASGKGVIGTEAFF.